This T cell receptor beta chain was identified in a study of T-cell memory formation after mild COVID-19. The wider study: The two donors had largely donor-specific TCR clusters. Findings and caveats of the study: Shrinking CD4+ clones resided mostly in CM and EM, and CD8+ ones in EMRA.

With constant-segment primers, 5'RACE yielded cDNA libraries of TCR alpha and TCR beta that carried sample barcodes and UMIs. TCRdb called the 5' RACE reads again in MiXCR, with one record for every CDR3 protein. The sample yields roughly 620,000 distinct CDR3 sequences, roughly 17% seen once. Worth noting for this clonotype: No antigen is known for it.

CDR3 length: 16 amino acids. The V gene lost 3 bases and the J gene lost 0 bases, with 12 bases spanning the gap. The origin of this receptor is an adult woman who had mild COVID-19 (a few samples of this study predate the infection). Cell type and time point are not known. Sequenced: PBMCs or a T cell subset sorted from them (not recorded which). This sequence joins TRBV12-3 or TRBV12-4 and TRBJ1-3; perhaps TRBD1 as D (6 bases). DNA for the CDR3: TGTGCCAGCAGTTTGGGACAACTTAGCTCTGGAAACACCATATATTTT. It encodes CASSLGQLSSGNTIYF.